This T cell receptor beta chain is drawn from a study of identical twins. Trimming took 8 bases from V and 8 from J, leaving 6 bases between them. In germline, CDR1 is MNHEY, CDR2 SVGEGT. This CDR3 region has 9 residues. Study-wide results and caveats: In zero-insertion analyses, partial confounding could arise from invariant MAIT and iNKT cells. Cord blood's abundant beta clonotypes had fewer insertions, unlike memory repertoires.

Unique molecular identifiers were present on the cDNA, which also gained a universal primer site by template switching. TCRdb re-called the 5' RACE reads through MiXCR, storing one row per CDR3 protein. The sample yields roughly 290,000 distinct CDR3 sequences, less than 9% seen once. This clonotype was seen only a few times. As yet, its antigen is unknown. These data were also reused for a study on yellow fever vaccine responses in identical twins.

This TCR came from a young woman in good health. The V call is TRBV6-2 or TRBV6-3, the J call TRBJ1-2; D uncertain. Sequencing was performed on memory (CD45RO+) T cells sorted from blood. CDR3 in DNA: TGTGCCAGCGGCGGGGGCTACACCTTC. Translating it yields CASGGGYTF.